One sample yielded the 5 T cell receptor beta chains listed below, sequenced in a study of sequential checkpoint blockade in melanoma. Treatment: randomized to nivolumab then ipilimumab (arm A) or the reverse (arm B). Some clones are missing from TCRdb's copy, which holds only in-frame ones; the method was immunoSEQ multiplex PCR. The sample has 1,500 to 2,500 clones; 51% are singletons. Material: CD8+ T cells sorted from blood (inferred from file names), obtained from a patient given nivolumab and ipilimumab in sequence. These receptors originate from a human patient with melanoma. Some clones in this sample may be carry-over from other donors' samples.

The chain couples TRBV6-6 to TRBJ1-2, with D perhaps TRBD1 (6 bases). Deletions cut 5 bases from V and 6 bases from J, with 19 bases between. CDR1 is MNHNY and CDR2 is SVGAGI in the germline V gene (reference sequence). CDR3 length: 15 residues. As DNA, the CDR3 is TGTGCCAGCAGTCCCCAAACCGGGACAATCCATGGCTACACCTTC. This encodes CASSPQTGTIHGYTF.

This clone was detected only a few times. The chain combines TRBV6-4 with TRBJ2-7; a possible D gene is TRBD1 (7 bases). Germline values: CDR1 MRHNA, CDR2 SNTAGT. The CDR3 is made up of 15 amino acids. Trimming took off 6 bases at V and 2 bases at J, with 17 bases between the two ends. In nucleotides, the CDR3 is TGTGCCAGCAGAATGCAGGGGGGCCTAGCCTACGAGCAGTACTTC. Its protein product is CASRMQGGLAYEQYF.

CDR3 DNA: TGTGCCAGTTTAACCGGGACAGGGTCCCACAATGAGCAGTTCTTC. As protein: CASLTGTGSHNEQFF. This chain joins TRBV6-1 and TRBJ2-1; 9 nucleotides align to TRBD1. This CDR3 is 15 amino acids long. The J segment lost 5 bases and the V segment lost 9 bases, leaving 11 bases of the junction unmatched. CDR1 is MNHNS and CDR2 is SASEGT in the germline V gene.

The genes are TRBV6-5 and TRBJ1-5, with 10 bases aligning to TRBD1. V was clipped by 6 bases and J by 6 bases; unmatched bases: 2. This CDR3 comprises 13 residues. The germline V gene has CDR1 MNHEY and CDR2 SVGAGI. CDR3 DNA: TGTGCCAGCAGGGACAGGGGGTCTCAGCCCCAGCATTTT. As protein: CASRDRGSQPQHF.

This clone was counted a few times. This chain links TRBV6-9 with TRBJ1-5, with no clear D. This CDR3 contains 14 residues. Germline values: CDR1 MNHGY, CDR2 SVAAGI. V gave up 5 bases and J gave up 6 bases, with 14 bases separating them. The CDR3 sequence is CASSETLEGQPQHF. CDR3 bases: TGTGCCAGCAGTGAGACCCTGGAGGGTCAGCCCCAGCATTTT.